What follows describes a single TCR beta chain. In the study's own analysis: Amplification with reference gene primers provided the estimates of nucleated cell counts. Assay used: immunoSEQ multiplex PCR; TCRdb lists only in-frame clones, some missing. V, J and clone size are taken as reported in that table, and D and trimming were inferred from the DNA itself. Seen here are roughly 11,000 clones, roughly 70% observed once, and the top ten hold over 5%. This record comes from a study of blood T cell repertoires in COVID-19. Overall study: Researchers got acute and convalescent COVID-19 samples from the United States, Italy and Spain. Sample material is recorded as cDNA or gDNA derived from T cells, B-cell-depleted T cells, or PBMCs.

Seattle patients were enrolled while actively infected and followed longitudinally. CDR1 and CDR2 from the germline V gene are SGHTA and FQGTGA. The trim removed 2 bases at V and 5 bases at J, leaving 6 bases unmatched. The CDR3 spans 15 residues. Sequences were obtained from peripheral blood. This chain joins TRBV7-3 and TRBJ2-1; 7 bases fit TRBD2. This receptor was obtained from a man in his sixties with COVID-19, enrolled during active disease. The CDR3 DNA sequence: TGTGCCAGCAGCTTATCCGGGAGGAGGGACAATGAGCAGTTCTTC. This codes for CASSLSGRRDNEQFF.